The rows below give T cell receptor beta chains drawn from one sample of a study of blood T cell repertoires in COVID-19. Assay: immunoSEQ multiplex PCR; the TCRdb copy retains only in-frame clones and omits some. The sample lists about 200,000 clones, 85% to 90% occurring once. Sequenced sample: peripheral blood. These receptors were obtained from a man aged 18 to 30 with active or convalescent COVID-19. Each CDR3 is given with its conserved first and last residue. A D gene is named only where the DNA matches it firmly. The listing skips clone size in some rows; elsewhere it reads once, few, many or a size class.

j_call	clone_size	cdr3_length	v_call	d_call	cdr3_aa	cdr3_nt
TRBJ1-1	-	14	TRBV14	-	CASSQRVGNTEAFF	TGTGCCAGCAGCCAACGGGTCGGGAACACTGAAGCTTTCTTT
TRBJ2-1	-	15	TRBV9	TRBD1	CASSVSGTEGDEQFF	TGTGCCAGCAGCGTTTCCGGGACAGAGGGGGATGAGCAGTTCTTC
TRBJ1-2	few	17	TRBV9	-	CASSVVSSPGGLYGYTF	TGTGCCAGCAGCGTAGTTTCGAGTCCTGGGGGACTTTATGGCTACACCTTC
TRBJ2-4	-	14	TRBV2	-	CASKYRLAKNIQYF	TGTGCCAGCAAGTATAGACTAGCCAAAAACATTCAGTACTTC
TRBJ1-1	once	13	TRBV21-1	-	CASMNQGLTEAFF	TGTGCCAGCATGAACCAGGGGTTAACTGAAGCTTTCTTT
TRBJ2-2	-	12	TRBV28	-	CASSLRVGELFF	TGTGCCAGCAGTTTACGGGTGGGGGAGCTGTTTTTT
TRBJ2-7	-	14	TRBV6-6	TRBD2	CASGGSSGIYEQYF	TGTGCCAGTGGCGGGTCTAGCGGGATCTACGAGCAGTACTTC
TRBJ2-3	-	13	TRBV24-1	-	CATKGARTDTQYF	TGTGCCACCAAAGGGGCGCGTACAGATACGCAGTATTTT
TRBJ2-5	-	14	TRBV10-3	TRBD2	CAISEYSGEETQYF	TGTGCCATCAGTGAGTATAGCGGGGAAGAGACCCAGTACTTC
TRBJ1-4	-	16	TRBV4-2	-	CASSHGGKATNEKLFF	TGTGCCAGCAGCCACGGAGGGAAAGCAACTAATGAAAAACTGTTTTTT
TRBJ1-1	-	13	TRBV2	-	CASSLTENTEAFF	TGTGCCAGCAGTTTGACAGAGAACACTGAAGCTTTCTTT
TRBJ1-2	-	15	TRBV5-1	-	CASSIDIRGNYGYTF	TGCGCCAGCAGCATTGACATACGGGGAAACTATGGCTACACCTTC
TRBJ2-3	-	16	TRBV30	TRBD2	CAWSVGTSRSTDTQYF	TGTGCCTGGAGTGTCGGGACTAGCAGAAGCACAGATACGCAGTATTTT
TRBJ1-5	-	15	TRBV30	-	CAWSVGQGMGQPQHF	TGTGCCTGGAGTGTAGGGCAGGGGATGGGTCAGCCCCAGCATTTT
TRBJ2-1	few	18	TRBV21-1	-	CASSKVWASGRTYNEQFF	TGTGCCAGCAGCAAAGTTTGGGCTAGCGGGAGAACCTACAATGAGCAGTTCTTC
TRBJ1-1	-	13	TRBV19	-	CASRPGADTEAFF	TGTGCCAGTAGACCAGGGGCGGACACTGAAGCTTTCTTT
TRBJ2-3	-	18	TRBV7-8	TRBD2	CASSLAVTSWNLSNTQYF	TGTGCCAGCAGCTTAGCGGTGACTAGCTGGAACCTATCGAATACGCAGTATTTT
TRBJ1-1	-	20	TRBV7-6	TRBD1	CASSLEPPGTGFGKNTEAFF	TGTGCCAGCAGCTTAGAGCCCCCAGGGACAGGGTTTGGAAAGAACACTGAAGCTTTCTTT
TRBJ2-5	-	15	TRBV7-6	-	CASSLVLRGEETQYF	TGTGCCAGCAGCTTAGTGTTAAGGGGCGAAGAGACCCAGTACTTC
TRBJ2-7	-	13	TRBV12-3/TRBV12-4	-	CASSLGGRGEQYF	TGTGCCAGCAGTTTAGGAGGCCGGGGCGAGCAGTACTTC
TRBJ2-5	-	13	TRBV2	-	CASSDDTQETQYF	TGTGCCAGCAGTGACGACACCCAAGAGACCCAGTACTTC